This is a list of T cell receptor beta chains from one sample in a study of response to subunit inactivated influenza vaccine. TCRdb passed the RT-PCR reads through MiXCR, listing each CDR3 protein once. The data hold about 520,000 distinct CDR3 sequences, with around 7.7% observed a single time. The sample consisted of PBMCs from blood, taken approximately 25 months after vaccination. The receptors were sampled from a man in his fifties or sixties who received an inactivated influenza vaccine. CDR3s include the opening cysteine and the closing phenylalanine or tryptophan. The D gene is left open where the match is weak. Clone size is shown for a subset of rows, as once, few, many or a class of expanded clone.

>TRBJ2-7|TRBV5-1|few|-
TGCGCCAGCAGCACGGGACTGATCTCCTACGAGCAGTACTTC
CASSTGLISYEQYF
>TRBJ1-3|TRBV7-2|-|-
TGTGCCAGCAGCTTAGGACAGGCAAATTTTGGAAACACCATATATTTT
CASSLGQANFGNTIYF
>TRBJ2-2|TRBV11-2|many|-
TGTGCCAGCAGCTTAGGTCGACTGAGCGGGGAGCTGTTTTTT
CASSLGRLSGELFF
>TRBJ2-1|TRBV4-2|-|-
TGTGCCAGCAATAGGGCCGTGGACTCCTACAATGAGCAGTTCTTC
CASNRAVDSYNEQFF
>TRBJ1-5|TRBV4-3|-|-
TGCGCCAGCAGCCAAGGAGCTCAGGGGATCAATCAGCCCCAGCATTTT
CASSQGAQGINQPQHF
>TRBJ2-5|TRBV2|few|-
TGTGCCAGCAGAAGCATACTAGTTCGAACAGAGACCCAGTACTTC
CASRSILVRTETQYF
>TRBJ2-7|TRBV29-1|few|-
TGCAGCGTTGAAGCTTACGACGTTCGAGGGGAGCAGTACTTC
CSVEAYDVRGEQYF
>TRBJ2-1|TRBV20-1|many|TRBD2
TGCAGTGCTAGACCCCCGGCGGGGGGCGGGCACAATGAGCAGTTCTTC
CSARPPAGGGHNEQFF
>TRBJ1-1|TRBV7-9|few|-
TGTGCCAGCAGCCAGCCTATGGGGGGTGAACGGACTGAAGCTTTCTTT
CASSQPMGGERTEAFF
>TRBJ2-2|TRBV20-1|-|-
TGCAGTGCTAGAGTCTGGGGAGTTTGGGCCGGGGAGCTGTTTTTT
CSARVWGVWAGELFF
>TRBJ1-1|TRBV29-1|many|-
TGCAGCGTTGGACAGGTGGGGGCATATACTGAAGCTTTCTTT
CSVGQVGAYTEAFF
>TRBJ2-7|TRBV7-2|-|TRBD2
TGTGCCAGCAGCTTAGGGGGACTAGCGGGAGGTCGCTACGAGCAGTACTTC
CASSLGGLAGGRYEQYF
>TRBJ2-1|TRBV27|-|-
TGTGCCAGCAGTGCCGGGACAAATTACAATGAGCAGTTCTTC
CASSAGTNYNEQFF
>TRBJ1-1|TRBV24-1|-|-
TGTGCCACCACCAACTTCGGGGGTACTGAAGCTTTCTTT
CATTNFGGTEAFF
>TRBJ2-1|TRBV14|few|TRBD2
TGTGCCAGCAGCCAAGTCACTAGCGGGGCGTACAATGAGCAGTTCTTC
CASSQVTSGAYNEQFF
>TRBJ1-5|TRBV20-1|-|-
TGCAGTGCTAGTCTCAGGCTTAGTCAGCCCCAGCATTTT
CSASLRLSQPQHF
>TRBJ2-3|TRBV11-2|many|TRBD1
TGTGCCAGCAGCTTAGATTCCTGGACAGGGTTGAAAGATACGCAGTATTTT
CASSLDSWTGLKDTQYF
>TRBJ2-5|TRBV20-1|-|-
TGCAGTGCTAGAGATATCAGCGGAGCTCGGGAGACCCAGTACTTC
CSARDISGARETQYF
>TRBJ2-4|TRBV4-3|few|TRBD1
TGCGCCAGCAGCCAAGGGACCCAACAGGGGGTAAACATTCAGTACTTC
CASSQGTQQGVNIQYF
>TRBJ2-1|TRBV5-1|many|TRBD1
TGCGCCAGCAGCTCCGGGACAGGGATCGATGAGCAGTTCTTC
CASSSGTGIDEQFF